Given below is one T cell receptor (beta chain) in context. Its antigen is as yet unknown. Germline V gene sequence: CDR1 LGHNA, CDR2 YSLEER. The germline V and J ends were trimmed by 0 bases and 4 bases, with 10 bases remaining between them. This CDR3 has 15 amino acids. With 60 Vbeta and 13 Jbeta primers, the PCR was carried out. Some clones are missing from TCRdb's copy, which holds only in-frame ones; the method was immunoSEQ multiplex PCR. The sample holds 170,000 or so clones, approximately 80% seen once. The data were taken from a study of cytomegalovirus exposure and HLA in healthy donors. For the study at large: Around 80 million unique TCR sequences came from HLA-typed donors in an early release.

Study-wide findings and caveats: Equally common other TCR beta chains were less clonally expanded than HLA-associated ones, a later analysis found. With further analysis later on, most CMV-associated TCR beta chains appeared HLA-restricted.

This TCR came from a woman aged 25 to 39 in good health and CMV-seronegative. The chain links TRBV4-3 to TRBJ2-1, with D perhaps matching TRBD1 (5 bases). The sequencing input was PBMCs. The CDR3 protein is CASSQEQVAYNEQFF. In DNA, the CDR3 is TGCGCCAGCAGCCAAGAACAGGTCGCTTACAATGAGCAGTTCTTC.